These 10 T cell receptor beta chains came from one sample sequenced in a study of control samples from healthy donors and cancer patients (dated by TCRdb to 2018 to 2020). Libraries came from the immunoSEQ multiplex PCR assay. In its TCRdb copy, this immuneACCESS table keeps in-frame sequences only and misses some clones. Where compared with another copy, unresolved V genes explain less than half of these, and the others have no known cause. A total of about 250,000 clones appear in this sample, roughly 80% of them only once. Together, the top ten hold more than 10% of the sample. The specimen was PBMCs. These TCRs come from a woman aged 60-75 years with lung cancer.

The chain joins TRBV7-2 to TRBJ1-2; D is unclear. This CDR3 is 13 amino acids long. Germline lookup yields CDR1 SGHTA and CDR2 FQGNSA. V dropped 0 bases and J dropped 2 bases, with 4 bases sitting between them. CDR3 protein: CASSLAPNYGYTF. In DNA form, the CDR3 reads TGTGCCAGCAGCTTAGCCCCGAACTATGGCTACACCTTC.

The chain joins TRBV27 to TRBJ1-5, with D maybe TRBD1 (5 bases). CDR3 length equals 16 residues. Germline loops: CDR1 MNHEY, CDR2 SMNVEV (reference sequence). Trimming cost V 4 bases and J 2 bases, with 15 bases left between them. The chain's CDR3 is CASSSRGLQGNQPQHF. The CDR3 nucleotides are TGTGCCAGCAGTTCGAGGGGTCTACAGGGCAATCAGCCCCAGCATTTT.

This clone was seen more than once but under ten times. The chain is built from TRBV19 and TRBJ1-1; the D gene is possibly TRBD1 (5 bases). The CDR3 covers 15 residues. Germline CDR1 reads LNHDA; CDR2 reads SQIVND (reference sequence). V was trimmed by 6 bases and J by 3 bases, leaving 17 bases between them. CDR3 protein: CASRFRASFDTEAFF. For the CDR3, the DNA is TGTGCCAGTAGGTTCAGGGCGTCCTTTGACACTGAAGCTTTCTTT. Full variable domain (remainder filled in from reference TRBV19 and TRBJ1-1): DGGITQSPKYLFRKEGQNVTLSCEQNLNHDAMYWYRQDPGQGLRLIYYSQIVNDFQKGDIAEGYSVSREKKESFPLTVTSAQKNPTAFYLCASRFRASFDTEAFFGQGTRLTVV.

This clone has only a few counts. CDR3 DNA: TGTGCCAGCTCACCATGGACGAGGAAGAACACTGAAGCTTTCTTT. Translation gives CASSPWTRKNTEAFF. This chain connects TRBV18 to TRBJ1-1; no clear D. V was pared by 2 bases and J by 1 base, with 11 bases between. This CDR3 spans 15 amino acids. The germline CDR1 and CDR2 sequences are KGHSH and LQKENI.

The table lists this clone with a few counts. The CDR3 DNA is TGTGCCAGCAGCAAAGGTAGGATGAACACTGAAGCTTTCTTT. As protein: CASSKGRMNTEAFF. The genes are TRBV21-1 and TRBJ1-1. TRBV21-1 is designated a pseudogene. The CDR3 totals 14 residues.

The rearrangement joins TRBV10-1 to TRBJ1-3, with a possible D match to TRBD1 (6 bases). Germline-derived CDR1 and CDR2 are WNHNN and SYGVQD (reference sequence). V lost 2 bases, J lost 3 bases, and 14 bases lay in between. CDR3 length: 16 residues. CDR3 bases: TGCGCCAGCAGTGAGACCTACGGACAGTATGGAAACACCATATATTTT. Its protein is CASSETYGQYGNTIYF.

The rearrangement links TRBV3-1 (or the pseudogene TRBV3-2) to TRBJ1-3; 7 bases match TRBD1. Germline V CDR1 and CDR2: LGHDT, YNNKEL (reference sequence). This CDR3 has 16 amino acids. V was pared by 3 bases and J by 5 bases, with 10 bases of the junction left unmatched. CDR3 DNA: TGTGCCAGCAGCCATGAGACTGGACAGGATCGAAACACCATATATTTT. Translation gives CASSHETGQDRNTIYF.

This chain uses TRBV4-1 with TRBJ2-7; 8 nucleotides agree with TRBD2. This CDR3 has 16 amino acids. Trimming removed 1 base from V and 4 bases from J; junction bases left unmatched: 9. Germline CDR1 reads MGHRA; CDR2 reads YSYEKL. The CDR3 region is CASSQGGIAGLYEQYF. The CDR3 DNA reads TGCGCCAGCAGCCAAGGTGGAATAGCGGGACTTTACGAGCAGTACTTC.

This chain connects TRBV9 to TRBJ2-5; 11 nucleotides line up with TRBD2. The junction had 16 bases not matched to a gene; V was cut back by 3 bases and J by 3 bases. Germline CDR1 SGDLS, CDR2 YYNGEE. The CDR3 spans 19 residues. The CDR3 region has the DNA TGTGCCAGCAGCGAAGGACAGTGGAGACTAGCGGGACGTAAAGAGACCCAGTACTTC. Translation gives CASSEGQWRLAGRKETQYF.

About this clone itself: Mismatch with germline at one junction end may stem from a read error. CDR3 protein: CATSQELAGGLNGELFF. The CDR3 DNA follows: TGTGCCACCAGCCAAGAACTCGCGGGGGGGCTGAACGGGGAGCTGTTTTTT. This chain connects TRBV3-1 (or the pseudogene TRBV3-2) to TRBJ2-2; TRBD2 matches 9 bases. There are 17 residues in the CDR3. Germline V gene data show CDR1 as LGHDT and CDR2 as YNNKEL (reference sequence).